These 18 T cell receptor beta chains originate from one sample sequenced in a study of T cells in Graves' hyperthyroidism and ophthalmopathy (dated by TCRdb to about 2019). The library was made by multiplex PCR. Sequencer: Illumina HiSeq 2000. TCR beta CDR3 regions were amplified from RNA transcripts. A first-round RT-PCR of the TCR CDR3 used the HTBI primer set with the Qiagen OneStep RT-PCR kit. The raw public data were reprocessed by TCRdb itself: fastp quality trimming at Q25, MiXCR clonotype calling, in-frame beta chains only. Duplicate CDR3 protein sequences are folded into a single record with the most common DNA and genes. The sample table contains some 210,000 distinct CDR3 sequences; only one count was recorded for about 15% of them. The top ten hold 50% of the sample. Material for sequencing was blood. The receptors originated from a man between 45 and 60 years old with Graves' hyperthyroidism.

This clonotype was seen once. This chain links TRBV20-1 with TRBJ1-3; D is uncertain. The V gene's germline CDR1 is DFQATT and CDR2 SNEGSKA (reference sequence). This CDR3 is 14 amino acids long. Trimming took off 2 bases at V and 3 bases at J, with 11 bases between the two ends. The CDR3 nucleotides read TGCAGTGCTAGAACCCGAGCCCTTGGAAACACCATATATTTT. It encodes CSARTRALGNTIYF.

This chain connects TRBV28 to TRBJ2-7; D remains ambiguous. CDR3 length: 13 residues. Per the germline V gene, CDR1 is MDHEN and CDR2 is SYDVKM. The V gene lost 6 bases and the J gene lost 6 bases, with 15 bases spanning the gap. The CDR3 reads CASSLDPGSEQYF. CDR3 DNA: TGTGCCAGCAGCTTAGATCCGGGCTCCGAGCAGTACTTC.

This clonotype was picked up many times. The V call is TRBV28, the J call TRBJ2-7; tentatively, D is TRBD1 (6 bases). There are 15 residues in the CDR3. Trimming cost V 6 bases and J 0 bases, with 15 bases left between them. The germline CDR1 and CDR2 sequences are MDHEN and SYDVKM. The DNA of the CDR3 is TGTGCCAGCAGCCCCCCGACAGGCCTCTCCTACGAGCAGTACTTC. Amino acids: CASSPPTGLSYEQYF.

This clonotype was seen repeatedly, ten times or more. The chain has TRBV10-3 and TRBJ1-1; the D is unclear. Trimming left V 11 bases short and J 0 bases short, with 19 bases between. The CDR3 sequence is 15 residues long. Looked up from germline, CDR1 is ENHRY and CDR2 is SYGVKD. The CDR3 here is CASILDGRMNTEAFF. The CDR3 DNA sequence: TGTGCCTCCATTCTTGACGGAAGAATGAACACTGAAGCTTTCTTT.

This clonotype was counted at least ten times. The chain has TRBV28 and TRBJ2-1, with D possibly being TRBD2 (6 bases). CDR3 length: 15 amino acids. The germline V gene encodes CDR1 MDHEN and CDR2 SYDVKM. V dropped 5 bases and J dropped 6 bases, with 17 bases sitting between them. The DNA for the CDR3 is TGTGCCAGCAGTCTACCTGGGACTGGGCCCAATGAGCAGTTCTTC. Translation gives CASSLPGTGPNEQFF.

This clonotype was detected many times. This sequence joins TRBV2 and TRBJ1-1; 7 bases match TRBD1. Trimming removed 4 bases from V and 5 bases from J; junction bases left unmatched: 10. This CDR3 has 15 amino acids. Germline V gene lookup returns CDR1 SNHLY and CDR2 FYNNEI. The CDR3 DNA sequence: TGTGCCAGCAGTGTCGGGTCCCAGGGGGGAACTGAAGCTTTCTTT. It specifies CASSVGSQGGTEAFF.

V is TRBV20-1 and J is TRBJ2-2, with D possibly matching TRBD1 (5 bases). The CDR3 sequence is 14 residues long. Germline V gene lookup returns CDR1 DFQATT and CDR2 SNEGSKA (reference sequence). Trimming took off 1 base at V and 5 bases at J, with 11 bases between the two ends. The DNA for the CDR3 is TGCAGTGCTAGAGTTGAACAGGAGACCGGGGAGCTGTTTTTT. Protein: CSARVEQETGELFF.

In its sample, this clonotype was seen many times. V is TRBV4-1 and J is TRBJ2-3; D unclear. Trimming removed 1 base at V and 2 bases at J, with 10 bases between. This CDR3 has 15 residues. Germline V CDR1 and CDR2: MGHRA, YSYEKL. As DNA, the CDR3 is TGCGCCAGCAGCCAAGGGACGGTGAACACAGATACGCAGTATTTT. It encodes CASSQGTVNTDTQYF.

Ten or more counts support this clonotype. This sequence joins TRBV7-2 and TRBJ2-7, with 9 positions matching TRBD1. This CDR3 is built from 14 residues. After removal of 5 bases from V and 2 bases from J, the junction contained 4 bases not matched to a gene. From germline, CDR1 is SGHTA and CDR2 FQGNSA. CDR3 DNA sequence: TGTGCCAGCAGCGAGAACAGGGGGCCCTACGAGCAGTACTTC. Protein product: CASSENRGPYEQYF.

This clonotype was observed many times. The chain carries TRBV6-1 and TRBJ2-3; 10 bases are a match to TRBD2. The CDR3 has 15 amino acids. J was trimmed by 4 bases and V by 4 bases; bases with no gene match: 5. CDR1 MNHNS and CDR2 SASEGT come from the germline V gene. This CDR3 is CASSVGTSEADTQYF. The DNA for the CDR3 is TGTGCCAGCAGTGTCGGGACTAGCGAGGCAGATACGCAGTATTTT.

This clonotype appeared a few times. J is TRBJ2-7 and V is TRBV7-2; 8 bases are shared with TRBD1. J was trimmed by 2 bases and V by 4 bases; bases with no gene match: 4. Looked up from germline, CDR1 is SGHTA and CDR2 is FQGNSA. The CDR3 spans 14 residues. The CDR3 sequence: CASSYRDRTYEQYF. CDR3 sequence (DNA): TGTGCCAGCAGCTACCGGGACAGGACCTACGAGCAGTACTTC.

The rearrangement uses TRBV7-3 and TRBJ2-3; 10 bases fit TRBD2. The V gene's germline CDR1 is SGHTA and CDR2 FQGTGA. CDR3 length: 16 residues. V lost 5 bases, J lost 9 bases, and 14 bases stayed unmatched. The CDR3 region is CASSPHSGGPGGTQYF. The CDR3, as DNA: TGTGCCAGCAGCCCCCATAGCGGGGGGCCCGGGGGCACGCAGTATTTT. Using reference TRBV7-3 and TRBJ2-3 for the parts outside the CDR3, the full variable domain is GAGVSQTPSNKVTEKGKYVELRCDPISGHTALYWYRQSLGQGPEFLIYFQGTGAADDSGLPNDRFFAVRPEGSVSTLKIQRTERGDSAVYLCASSPHSGGPGGTQYFGPGTRLTVL.

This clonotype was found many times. The CDR3 DNA reads as TGCAGCGTCGCGAGCTGGGACAGAGTCAGTGGCTACACCTTC. Protein sequence: CSVASWDRVSGYTF. This chain uses TRBV29-1 with TRBJ1-2; 7 positions agree with TRBD1. Looked up from germline, CDR1 is SQVTM and CDR2 is ANQGSEA. The CDR3 loop spans 14 amino acids. J gave up 7 bases and V 6 bases, and 14 bases lay outside the gene matches.

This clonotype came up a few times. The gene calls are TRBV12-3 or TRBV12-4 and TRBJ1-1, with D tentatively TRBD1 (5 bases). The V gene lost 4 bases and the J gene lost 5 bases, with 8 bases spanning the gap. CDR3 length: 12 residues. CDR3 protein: CASSWTITEAFF. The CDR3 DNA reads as TGTGCCAGCAGTTGGACAATAACTGAAGCTTTCTTT.

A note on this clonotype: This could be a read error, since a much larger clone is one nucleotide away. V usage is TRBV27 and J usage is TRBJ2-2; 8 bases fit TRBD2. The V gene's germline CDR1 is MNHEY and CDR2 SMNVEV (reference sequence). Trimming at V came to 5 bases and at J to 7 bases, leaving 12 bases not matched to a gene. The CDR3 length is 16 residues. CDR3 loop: CASSPPREREFGELFF. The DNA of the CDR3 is TGTGCCAGCAGTCCCCCACGGGAGCGGGAGTTCGGGGAGCTGTTTTTT.

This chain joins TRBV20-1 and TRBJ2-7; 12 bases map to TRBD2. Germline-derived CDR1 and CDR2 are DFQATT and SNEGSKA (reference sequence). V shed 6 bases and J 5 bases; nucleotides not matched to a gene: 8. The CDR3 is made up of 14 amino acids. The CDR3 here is CSALRLAGAHEQYF. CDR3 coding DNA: TGCAGTGCCCTAAGACTAGCGGGGGCCCACGAGCAGTACTTC.

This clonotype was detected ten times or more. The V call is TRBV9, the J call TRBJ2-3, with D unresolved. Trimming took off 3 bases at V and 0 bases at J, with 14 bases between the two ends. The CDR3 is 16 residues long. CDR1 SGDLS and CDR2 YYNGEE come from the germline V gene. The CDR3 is CASSAPADSSTDTQYF. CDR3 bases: TGTGCCAGCAGCGCTCCCGCGGATTCTAGCACAGATACGCAGTATTTT.

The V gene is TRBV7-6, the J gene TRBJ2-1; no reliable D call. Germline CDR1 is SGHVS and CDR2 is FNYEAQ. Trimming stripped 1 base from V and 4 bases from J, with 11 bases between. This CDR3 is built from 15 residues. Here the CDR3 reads CASSLGSTTYNEQFF. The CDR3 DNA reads TGTGCCAGCAGCTTAGGGTCTACTACTTACAATGAGCAGTTCTTC.